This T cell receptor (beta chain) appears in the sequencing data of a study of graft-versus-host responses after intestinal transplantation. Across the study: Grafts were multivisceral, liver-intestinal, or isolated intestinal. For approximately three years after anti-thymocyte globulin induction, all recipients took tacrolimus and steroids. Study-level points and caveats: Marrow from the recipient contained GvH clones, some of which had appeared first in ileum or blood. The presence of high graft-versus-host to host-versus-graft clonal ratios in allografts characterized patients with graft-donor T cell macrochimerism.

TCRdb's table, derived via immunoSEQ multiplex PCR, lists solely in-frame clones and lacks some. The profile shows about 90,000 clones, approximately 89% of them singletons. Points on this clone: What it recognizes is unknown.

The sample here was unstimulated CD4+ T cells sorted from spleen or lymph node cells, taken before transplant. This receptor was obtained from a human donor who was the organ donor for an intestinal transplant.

The CDR3 region is CASSPLGTYNEQFF. The DNA of the CDR3 is TGTGCCAGCAGCCCCCTCGGGACCTACAATGAGCAGTTCTTC. The rearrangement joins TRBV7-8 to TRBJ2-1; possible D gene TRBD2, 5 bases. CDR3 length equals 14 residues. Trimming pared 5 bases from V and 2 bases from J, leaving 10 bases between. From germline, CDR1 is SGHVS and CDR2 FQNEAQ.